The 10 T cell receptor beta chains reported below all come from one sample, sequenced in a study of blood T cell repertoires in COVID-19 (TCRdb year 2020). The protocol used for the library was the immunoSEQ multiplex PCR assay. Here the immuneACCESS table is served through TCRdb, limited to in-frame sequences with V and J called. Missing clones are a known gap in these copies; in checked studies unresolved V genes cover under half, and the rest lacks a known reason. The sample contains 250,000 to 350,000 clones, roughly 85% of them found a single time. About 2.3% of the sample is in the top ten clones. The sample taken for sequencing was PBMCs or T cells enriched from blood (not recorded which). These receptors came from a woman aged 45-65 years who had recovered from COVID-19.

The V call is TRBV15, the J call TRBJ1-1, with TRBD1 as a possible D gene (6 bases). Germline CDR1 LNHNV, CDR2 YYDKDF (reference sequence). The length of the CDR3 is 17 residues. Trimming removed 5 bases from V and 3 bases from J, with 22 bases in between. CDR3 nucleotide sequence: TGTGCCACCAGCGGTCCACAGGGTAATTACTTGGACACTGAAGCTTTCTTT. Amino acid sequence: CATSGPQGNYLDTEAFF.

The gene calls are TRBV5-5 and TRBJ2-2; unclear D gene. V gave up 4 bases and J gave up 2 bases, with 6 bases separating them. CDR3 length: 13 residues. Germline CDR1 is SGHKS and CDR2 is YYEKEE (reference sequence). CDR3 DNA: TGTGCCAGCAGCCTAGGAAACACCGGGGAGCTGTTTTTT. Translation gives CASSLGNTGELFF.

The CDR3 reads CASSKGQLNEKLFF. The DNA of the CDR3 is TGTGCCAGCAGCAAAGGGCAGTTAAATGAAAAACTGTTTTTT. The chain recombines TRBV21-1 with TRBJ1-4; the D call TRBD1 from the table was never checked on the DNA. TRBV21-1 is reported as a pseudogene. The CDR3 covers 14 residues.

The chain joins TRBV2 to TRBJ1-5; weak D call: TRBD1 (5 bases). Deletions cut 4 bases from V and 7 bases from J, with 11 bases between. Germline CDR1 reads SNHLY; CDR2 reads FYNNEI. The CDR3 is made up of 13 amino acids. The CDR3 loop reads CASSGGGNQPQHF. CDR3 DNA: TGTGCCAGCAGTGGCGGGGGGAACCAGCCCCAGCATTTT.

The V gene is TRBV9, the J gene TRBJ2-3; TRBD2 matches 14 bases. With V trimmed by 1 base and J by 6 bases, 10 bases remained unmatched. The CDR3 totals 18 residues. CDR1 is SGDLS, CDR2 YYNGEE, per germline. The CDR3 spells CASSVSSGTSGSVDTQYF. CDR3 nucleotides: TGTGCCAGCAGCGTATCATCCGGGACTAGCGGGAGTGTCGATACGCAGTATTTT.

The chain employs TRBV5-1 and TRBJ2-2; a weak D match, TRBD1 (5 bases). Germline V lookup: CDR1 SGHRS, CDR2 YFSETQ. V lost 0 bases and J lost 0, with 21 bases in between. This CDR3 has 20 amino acids. CDR3 bases: TGCGCCAGCAGCTTGGTGGGGCCCCAGGGCCCACTCTCGAACACCGGGGAGCTGTTTTTT. Protein sequence: CASSLVGPQGPLSNTGELFF.

The chain is built from TRBV6-5 and TRBJ2-7, with 10 bases that match TRBD2. This CDR3 comprises 12 residues. J lost 12 bases, V lost 5 bases, and 7 bases had no gene match. Germline V lookup: CDR1 MNHEY, CDR2 SVGAGI. The CDR3 DNA is TGTGCCAGCAGTAACGGACTAGCGGAGTGGTACTTC. Its protein is CASSNGLAEWYF.

This clone has a single count. The V call is TRBV5-1, the J call TRBJ1-6; D remains unclear. V gave up 5 bases and J gave up 10 bases, with 13 bases separating them. Germline V gives CDR1 SGHRS, CDR2 YFSETQ. The CDR3 is 13 amino acids. The CDR3 coding sequence is TGCGCCAGCAGATCGGAGGGTCGATCACCCCTCCACTTT. The encoded protein is CASRSEGRSPLHF.

Only one count was recorded for this clone. The CDR3 region has the DNA TGTGCCAGCAGTTTGGGGCCTAACTATGGCTACACCTTC. Translated, it gives CASSLGPNYGYTF. The chain is built from TRBV12-3 or TRBV12-4 and TRBJ1-2; D perhaps matches TRBD1 (5 bases). Trimming removed 3 bases from V and 0 bases from J, with 5 bases in between. This CDR3 spans 13 amino acids.

This clone was counted a few times. The chain links TRBV11-3 to TRBJ2-7; 9 nucleotides agree with TRBD1. Germline V CDR1 and CDR2: SGHNT, YENEEA. The CDR3 spans 14 residues. J gave up 6 bases and V 3 bases, and 6 bases lay outside the gene matches. CDR3 sequence reads: CASSLSGQGSEQYF. CDR3 nucleotide sequence: TGTGCCAGCAGCTTGTCTGGACAGGGGTCCGAGCAGTACTTC.